This T cell receptor beta chain is drawn from a study of T cells in Graves' hyperthyroidism and ophthalmopathy. TCR beta CDR3 sequences were amplified from RNA transcripts. TCR CDR3 regions were first amplified by RT-PCR with HTBI primers. MiXCR, applied by TCRdb to the multiplex PCR reads, yields one record per CDR3 protein. This table has hundreds of thousands of distinct CDR3 sequences, approximately 15% appearing once. This clonotype was recorded at least ten times. Per germline, CDR1 DFQATT and CDR2 SNEGSKA (reference sequence). Between the trimmed V and J ends, which lost 3 bases and 5 bases, there was a span of 19 bases. The CDR3 extends over 15 amino acids.

The TCR originated in a woman aged 35 to 49 with Graves' ophthalmopathy. The sample comprised blood. The chain carries TRBV20-1 and TRBJ1-2; D is unclear. CDR3 amino acids: CSASLDAGVGYGYTF. CDR3 nucleotides: TGCAGTGCTAGCCTCGACGCCGGGGTGGGGTATGGCTACACCTTC.